This is a list of T cell receptor beta chains from one sample in a study of early T cells in non-severe SARS-CoV-2 infection. TCRdb analysed the 5' RACE reads with MiXCR anew, one entry per CDR3 protein. The profile shows 100,000 to 130,000 distinct CDR3 sequences, approximately 12% of them singletons. Sequenced input: whole blood. All receptors derive from an adult who was a healthcare worker with PCR-confirmed SARS-CoV-2 infection or an uninfected control (not recorded which). Both conserved end residues are part of each CDR3. D genes are given only for firm matches. Some rows have no size entry. The others give once, few or many, or a class for an expanded clone.

d_gene	abundance	j_gene	v_gene	CDR3aa	CDR3nt
.	.	TRBJ2-7	TRBV6-5	CASSRTGRYEQYF	TGTGCCAGCAGTCGAACAGGCAGATACGAGCAGTACTTC
.	.	TRBJ2-3	TRBV6-4	CASSETGSTDTQYF	TGTGCCAGCAGTGAGACAGGATCCACAGATACGCAGTATTTT
TRBD2	.	TRBJ2-1	TRBV3-1	CASSQETSGYNEQFF	TGTGCCAGCAGCCAAGAGACTAGCGGGTACAATGAGCAGTTCTTC
TRBD2	.	TRBJ2-1	TRBV20-1	CSASRTSGPNLKQFF	TGCAGTGCTTCTAGGACTAGCGGCCCAAACCTTAAGCAGTTCTTC
.	many	TRBJ2-1	TRBV11-3	CASSLQPAAAEQFF	TGTGCCAGCAGCCTACAACCCGCGGCGGCTGAGCAGTTCTTC
.	many	TRBJ1-1	TRBV12-3/TRBV12-4	CASSLSPNTEAFF	TGCGCCAGCAGCTTGTCACCGAACACTGAAGCTTTCTTT
.	.	TRBJ1-3	TRBV3-1	CASTLRLGSGNTIYF	TGTGCCAGCACCTTAAGACTGGGTTCTGGAAACACCATATATTTT
.	many	TRBJ1-2	TRBV6-2/TRBV6-3	CASTPVATNYGYTF	TGTGCCAGCACTCCCGTGGCCACCAACTATGGCTACACCTTC
.	many	TRBJ2-5	TRBV3-1	CASSQGRGDQETQYF	TGTGCCAGCAGCCAAGGACGGGGTGACCAAGAGACCCAGTACTTC
.	.	TRBJ2-5	TRBV27	CARGTSSGETQYF	TGTGCCAGGGGGACTTCTTCCGGGGAGACCCAGTACTTC
TRBD1	many	TRBJ1-1	TRBV20-1	CSARDGTGAYEAFF	TGCAGTGCTAGAGATGGGACAGGAGCCTATGAAGCTTTCTTT
.	many	TRBJ2-7	TRBV5-1	CASSAGRDGGYEQYF	TGCGCCAGCAGCGCCGGAAGAGACGGGGGCTACGAGCAGTACTTC
.	.	TRBJ1-2	TRBV28	CASSGPTYGYTF	TGTGCCAGCAGTGGACCTACCTATGGCTACACCTTC
.	.	TRBJ2-1	TRBV28	CASSYRLSNEQFF	TGTGCCAGCAGTTACCGGTTGTCCAATGAGCAGTTCTTC
TRBD1	few	TRBJ2-7	TRBV7-2	CASRPPGQGSYEQYF	TGTGCCAGCAGACCCCCGGGACAGGGGTCCTACGAGCAGTACTTC
.	.	TRBJ2-7	TRBV27	CARERGSYEQYF	TGTGCCAGGGAAAGGGGGTCCTACGAGCAGTACTTC
TRBD1	few	TRBJ2-3	TRBV28	CASINTGGGTDTQYF	TGTGCCAGCATCAATACAGGGGGCGGCACAGATACGCAGTATTTT
.	many	TRBJ2-1	TRBV7-9	CASSFLGSASYNEQFF	TGTGCCAGCAGCTTCCTGGGGAGTGCCTCCTACAATGAGCAGTTCTTC
.	.	TRBJ2-3	TRBV5-1	CASSLRDVTDTQYF	TGCGCCAGCAGCTTACGGGATGTCACAGATACGCAGTATTTT
.	.	TRBJ2-3	TRBV20-1	CSALAEFTDTQYF	TGCAGTGCTTTAGCGGAGTTCACAGATACGCAGTATTTT
TRBD2	many	TRBJ2-7	TRBV5-4	CASSSSGRDYEQYF	TGTGCCAGCAGCTCAAGCGGGAGGGACTACGAGCAGTACTTC
TRBD2	many	TRBJ2-4	TRBV7-2	CASSLVGGGPNIQYF	TGTGCCAGCAGCTTAGTTGGGGGAGGGCCGAACATTCAGTACTTC
.	many	TRBJ2-2	TRBV25-1	CASIAANTGELFF	TGTGCCAGCATAGCGGCGAACACCGGGGAGCTGTTTTTT
.	few	TRBJ2-3	TRBV3-2	CASSQGCCDTDTQYF	TGTGCCAGCAGCCAAGGTTGCTGTGACACAGATACGCAGTATTTT
.	few	TRBJ2-7	TRBV6-1	CASSEESGGPYEQYF	TGTGCCAGCAGTGAAGAAAGCGGAGGCCCCTACGAGCAGTACTTC
.	many	TRBJ1-1	TRBV2	CASSAALGGMNTEAFF	TGTGCCAGCAGTGCAGCCCTGGGAGGCATGAACACTGAAGCTTTCTTT
.	many	TRBJ1-6	TRBV29-1	CSVGEGYSPLHF	TGCAGCGTTGGGGAGGGGTATTCACCCCTCCACTTT
TRBD1	few	TRBJ2-2	TRBV5-1	CASSLAPGQARELFF	TGCGCCAGCAGCTTGGCCCCGGGACAGGCCCGGGAGCTGTTTTTT
.	many	TRBJ2-3	TRBV6-4	CASSASGASTDTQYF	TGTGCCAGCAGTGCCAGCGGAGCTAGCACAGATACGCAGTATTTT
.	many	TRBJ2-1	TRBV24-1	CATSEDHVRGNEQFF	TGTGCCACCAGTGAGGACCATGTGCGGGGCAATGAGCAGTTCTTC
.	many	TRBJ2-7	TRBV19	CASSIEAGPYEQYF	TGTGCCAGTAGTATTGAGGCCGGCCCCTACGAGCAGTACTTC
.	few	TRBJ2-1	TRBV20-1	CSASRTKVYNEQFF	TGCAGTGCTTCCCGGACCAAAGTCTACAATGAGCAGTTCTTC
TRBD2	many	TRBJ2-7	TRBV20-1	CSACGLAGPSKEQYF	TGCAGTGCGTGCGGACTAGCGGGCCCCAGTAAAGAGCAGTACTTC
.	.	TRBJ2-5	TRBV6-5	CASSYSTGVGMETQYF	TGTGCCAGCAGTTACTCGACGGGGGTGGGTATGGAGACCCAGTACTTC
.	.	TRBJ2-1	TRBV28	CASSLWRANYNEQFF	TGTGCCAGCAGTTTGTGGCGGGCAAATTACAATGAGCAGTTCTTC
TRBD2	few	TRBJ2-3	TRBV28	CASFTSAGANGGTDTQYF	TGTGCCAGCTTTACCTCAGCGGGAGCGAACGGGGGCACAGATACGCAGTATTTT
.	.	TRBJ2-3	TRBV29-1	CSVGGYTDTQYF	TGCAGCGTTGGGGGCTACACAGATACGCAGTATTTT
TRBD1	.	TRBJ2-5	TRBV19	CASRGTDQETQYF	TGTGCCAGTAGGGGGACAGACCAAGAGACCCAGTACTTC
TRBD1	.	TRBJ1-2	TRBV20-1	CSAGDRKYGYTF	TGCAGTGCTGGGGACAGGAAATATGGCTACACCTTC
.	many	TRBJ1-1	TRBV7-9	CASSLGREAFF	TGTGCCAGCAGCTTAGGCAGAGAAGCTTTCTTT
.	few	TRBJ2-1	TRBV5-8	CASSLNTDNEQFF	TGTGCCAGCAGCTTGAACACTGACAATGAGCAGTTCTTC
TRBD1	.	TRBJ1-2	TRBV20-1	CSAPPGQASPQLYGYTF	TGCAGTGCCCCCCCGGGACAGGCTTCGCCCCAGCTTTATGGCTACACCTTC
TRBD2	many	TRBJ2-1	TRBV11-3	CASSRTSGQNNEQFF	TGTGCCAGCAGCCGGACTAGCGGGCAGAACAATGAGCAGTTCTTC
TRBD2	many	TRBJ2-3	TRBV25-1	CASSESGGRAPDTQYF	TGTGCCAGCAGTGAATCCGGCGGGAGGGCCCCAGATACGCAGTATTTT
TRBD1	.	TRBJ2-1	TRBV12-3/TRBV12-4	CASARPGQGSVF	TGTGCCAGTGCTCGACCGGGACAGGGGAGTGTCTTC